Following are 5 T cell receptor beta chains from one sample sequenced in a study of blood T cell repertoires in COVID-19. Generated by immunoSEQ multiplex PCR, the TCRdb table keeps only in-frame clones and is missing some. This table has a few hundred thousand clones, approximately 89% appearing once. The sequenced material came from peripheral blood. These receptor sequences come from a woman aged 50 to 60 with COVID-19, enrolled during active disease.

This clone was detected a few times. The rearrangement joins TRBV19 to TRBJ1-1, with 7 bases matching TRBD1. The trim removed 5 bases at V and 1 base at J, leaving 4 bases unmatched. The CDR3 is 14 amino acids. Per the germline V gene, CDR1 is LNHDA and CDR2 is SQIVND (reference sequence). The CDR3 sequence is CASSPGQTNTEAFF. The CDR3 region has the DNA TGTGCCAGTAGTCCGGGACAGACGAACACTGAAGCTTTCTTT.

The CDR3 is CASSSRDPTDTQYF. DNA of the CDR3: TGTGCCAGCTCCTCCAGGGATCCCACAGATACGCAGTATTTT. The chain recombines TRBV18 with TRBJ2-3, with D possibly matching TRBD1 (5 bases). Trimming took 6 bases from V and 2 from J, leaving 12 bases between them. The CDR3 spans 14 residues. Germline V gives CDR1 KGHSH, CDR2 LQKENI.

The chain combines TRBV6-5 with TRBJ2-5, with 10 bases lining up with TRBD2. Germline V gene data show CDR1 as MNHEY and CDR2 as SVGAGI. V lost 6 bases to trimming and J lost 3 bases; unmatched junction nucleotides: 4. The CDR3 totals 14 residues. CDR3 coding DNA: TGTGCCAGCAGACCTACTAGCGGGGAAGAGACCCAGTACTTC. Its protein product is CASRPTSGEETQYF.

The rearrangement uses TRBV7-9 and TRBJ1-1; D call uncertain. Between the trimmed V and J ends, which lost 0 bases and 1 base, there was a span of 12 bases. Looked up from germline, CDR1 is SEHNR and CDR2 is FQNEAQ (reference sequence). The CDR3 sequence is 16 residues long. In DNA, the CDR3 is TGTGCCAGCAGCTTAGCGTTAGCGGATCCGAACACTGAAGCTTTCTTT. Amino acid sequence: CASSLALADPNTEAFF.

The CDR3 nucleotides read TGTGCCAGCAGCCCCCACAGGTCCACAGATACGCAGTATTTT. Its protein is CASSPHRSTDTQYF. The V gene is TRBV5-4, the J gene TRBJ2-3, with D possibly being TRBD1 (5 bases). Germline CDR1 and CDR2: SGHNT and YYREEE (reference sequence). V gave up 4 bases and J gave up 2 bases, with 11 bases separating them. This CDR3 has 14 residues.